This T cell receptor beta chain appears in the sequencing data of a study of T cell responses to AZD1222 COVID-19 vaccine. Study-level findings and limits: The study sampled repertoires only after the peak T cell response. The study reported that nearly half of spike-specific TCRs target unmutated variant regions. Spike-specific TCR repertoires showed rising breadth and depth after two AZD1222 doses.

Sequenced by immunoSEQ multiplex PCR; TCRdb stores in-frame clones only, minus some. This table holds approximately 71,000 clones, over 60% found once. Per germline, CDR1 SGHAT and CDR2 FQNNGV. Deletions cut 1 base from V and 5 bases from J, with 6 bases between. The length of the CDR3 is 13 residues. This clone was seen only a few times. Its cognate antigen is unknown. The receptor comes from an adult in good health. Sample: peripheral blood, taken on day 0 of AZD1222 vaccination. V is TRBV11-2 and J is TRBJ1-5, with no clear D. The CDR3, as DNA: TGTGCCAGCAGCTTAGGAGTCGATCAGCCCCAGCATTTT. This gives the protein CASSLGVDQPQHF. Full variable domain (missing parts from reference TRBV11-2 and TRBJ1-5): EAGVAQSPRYKIIEKRQSVAFWCNPISGHATLYWYQQILGQGPKLLIQFQNNGVVDDSQLPKDRFSAERLKGVDSTLKIQPAKLEDSAVYLCASSLGVDQPQHFGDGTRLSIL.